The sequence of this TCR beta chain was determined in a study of blood T cell repertoires in COVID-19. Across the whole study: The United States, Italy and Spain supplied acute and convalescent COVID-19 samples. Sample material is recorded as cDNA or gDNA derived from T cells, B-cell-depleted T cells, or PBMCs.

Authors' data handling: Reference gene primer amplification yielded estimated nucleated cell counts. The data were produced by immunoSEQ multiplex PCR, yet TCRdb's version contains in-frame clones alone and is incomplete. Clonal size and the V and J genes are those of that table, whereas D and trimming came from the DNA. This sample has approximately 260,000 clones, with about 89% found just once. Germline V gene sequence: CDR1 SGHNT, CDR2 YYREEE (reference sequence). V was trimmed by 1 base and J by 1 base, leaving 5 bases between them. The CDR3 is 13 residues long. The genes are TRBV5-4 and TRBJ1-2; D unclear. The source material was peripheral blood. The sequence was obtained from a man in his forties or fifties with acute or convalescent COVID-19. CDR3 sequence reads: CASSLTVNYGYTF. CDR3 in DNA: TGTGCCAGCAGCTTGACGGTTAACTATGGCTACACCTTC. The full variable domain, completed using reference TRBV5-4 and TRBJ1-2, is ETGVTQSPTHLIKTRGQQVTLRCSSQSGHNTVSWYQQALGQGPQFIFQYYREEENGRGNFPPRFSGLQFPNYSSELNVNALELDDSALYLCASSLTVNYGYTFGSGTRLTVV.